One sample yielded the 14 T cell receptor beta chains listed below, sequenced in a study of blood T cell repertoires in COVID-19. The assay was immunoSEQ multiplex PCR, and TCRdb's table has in-frame clones only and misses some. The table lists about 250,000 clones, approximately 85% of them singletons. The sequenced material came from PBMCs or T cells enriched from blood (not recorded which). The source is a woman in her 50s with acute COVID-19.

The chain is built from TRBV3-1 (or the pseudogene TRBV3-2) and TRBJ1-2; TRBD1 aligns across 7 bases. The CDR3 contains 14 residues. The germline gives CDR1 LGHDT, CDR2 YNNKEL (reference sequence). Trimming at V came to 2 bases and at J to 8 bases, leaving 8 bases not matched to a gene. In DNA, the CDR3 is TGTGCCAGCAGCCAACTTGACAGGGATCACGGCTACACCTTC. This sequence encodes CASSQLDRDHGYTF.

Comment on this clone: Other nucleotide sequences in the sample specify the same CDR3. This chain links TRBV5-1 with TRBJ1-4; TRBD1 matches at 8 bases. CDR1 SGHRS and CDR2 YFSETQ come from the germline V gene. Trimming at V came to 4 bases and at J to 7 bases, leaving 6 bases not matched to a gene. The CDR3 contains 14 residues. The CDR3 region is CASSLGQGAEKLFF. Written as DNA, the CDR3 is TGCGCCAGCAGCCTAGGACAGGGTGCTGAAAAACTGTTTTTT.

J is TRBJ1-1 and V is TRBV5-1; 9 nucleotides match TRBD1. The CDR3 has 14 residues. Germline V gives CDR1 SGHRS, CDR2 YFSETQ. V lost 4 bases and J lost 3; bases outside the gene matches: 4. The CDR3 DNA sequence: TGCGCCAGCAGCGCCGGGACAGGGTACACTGAAGCTTTCTTT. This sequence encodes CASSAGTGYTEAFF.

J is TRBJ2-7 and V is TRBV25-1; 7 nucleotides match TRBD1. Germline assignment: CDR1 MGHDK and CDR2 SYGVNS. The CDR3 runs 14 residues. Trimming removed 5 bases from V and 6 bases from J; junction bases left unmatched: 10. CDR3: CASSRPLGGAEQYF. For the CDR3, the DNA is TGTGCCAGCAGTAGGCCTTTAGGGGGCGCCGAGCAGTACTTC.

The rearrangement uses TRBV15 and TRBJ2-2; D is perhaps TRBD1 (5 bases). CDR1 and CDR2 from the germline V gene are LNHNV and YYDKDF (reference sequence). The CDR3 is 13 amino acids. Trimming left V 3 bases short and J 6 bases short, with 8 bases between. The CDR3 DNA follows: TGTGCCACCAGCAGGCAGGGCGCCGGGGAGCTGTTTTTT. It codes for CATSRQGAGELFF. The full variable domain, completed using reference TRBV15 and TRBJ2-2, is DAMVIQNPRYQVTQFGKPVTLSCSQTLNHNVMYWYQQKSSQAPKLLFHYYDKDFNNEADTPDNFQSRRPNTSFCFLDIRSPGLGDTAMYLCATSRQGAGELFFGEGSRLTVL.

The chain is built from TRBV19 and TRBJ1-6; TRBD1 agrees at 7 bases. After removal of 5 bases from V and 8 bases from J, the junction contained 6 bases not matched to a gene. The CDR3 has 14 amino acids. The V gene's germline CDR1 is LNHDA and CDR2 SQIVND (reference sequence). CDR3 sequence: CASSSRDSYSPLHF. The CDR3 coding sequence is TGTGCCAGTAGTTCCCGGGACAGCTATTCACCCCTCCACTTT.

This clone showed up just a few times. Other DNA sequences in this sample translate to the same CDR3. V gene TRBV5-1 combines with J gene TRBJ1-5; D gene uncertain. This CDR3 is 15 amino acids long. Germline V gene data show CDR1 as SGHRS and CDR2 as YFSETQ. Trimming took off 0 bases at V and 2 bases at J, with 9 bases between the two ends. The CDR3 nucleotides are TGCGCCAGCAGCTTGGGCGGGGTCGGCAATCAGCCCCAGCATTTT. It encodes CASSLGGVGNQPQHF.

This clone was recorded once. The chain combines TRBV6-2 or TRBV6-3 with TRBJ1-5; the match to TRBD1 covers 7 bases. The V gene end was trimmed by 6 bases and the J gene end by 4 bases; junction bases not matched to a gene: 6. Per germline, CDR1 MNHEY and CDR2 SVGEGT. CDR3 size: 14 residues. CDR3 DNA sequence: TGTGCCAGCAGCCCGGGACAGAGAAATCAGCCCCAGCATTTT. This sequence encodes CASSPGQRNQPQHF.

In its sample, this clone was seen many times. The V call is TRBV9, the J call TRBJ1-5; D possibly corresponds to TRBD1 (6 bases). This CDR3 has 14 amino acids. Germline assignment: CDR1 SGDLS and CDR2 YYNGEE. V was clipped by 2 bases and J by 5 bases, with 11 bases between them. CDR3 bases: TGTGCCAGCAGCGTGGACAGCAAAGATCAGCCCCAGCATTTT. Its protein product is CASSVDSKDQPQHF.

This chain's CDR3 is CASRSLGDRGHAGELFF. CDR3 nucleotide sequence: TGCGCCAGCAGGTCATTAGGGGACAGGGGTCATGCCGGGGAGCTGTTTTTT. The chain has TRBV4-1 and TRBJ2-2, with 10 bases that match TRBD1. In germline, CDR1 is MGHRA, CDR2 YSYEKL. This CDR3 spans 17 amino acids. V lost 6 bases to trimming and J lost 6 bases; unmatched junction nucleotides: 13.

V gene TRBV11-3 combines with J gene TRBJ2-3; 7 bases are a match to TRBD1. Germline CDR1 is SGHNT and CDR2 is YENEEA. The CDR3 runs 15 residues. After removal of 5 bases from V and 2 bases from J, the junction contained 7 bases not matched to a gene. CDR3 DNA: TGTGCCAGCAGCCCTACAGGGGCGAACACAGATACGCAGTATTTT. Its protein is CASSPTGANTDTQYF.

This rearrangement joins TRBV7-9 to TRBJ1-1; 7 nucleotides agree with TRBD1. The V gene's germline CDR1 is SEHNR and CDR2 FQNEAQ (reference sequence). This CDR3 is built from 14 residues. V shed 5 bases and J 3 bases; nucleotides not matched to a gene: 6. The CDR3 region has the DNA TGTGCCAGCAGCAGTACAGGGGTAGACACTGAAGCTTTCTTT. Its protein is CASSSTGVDTEAFF. Complete variable domain (other parts from reference TRBV7-9 and TRBJ1-1): DTGVSQNPRHKITKRGQNVTFRCDPISEHNRLYWYRQTLGQGPEFLTYFQNEAQLEKSRLLSDRFSAERPKGSFSTLEIQRTEQGDSAMYLCASSSTGVDTEAFFGQGTRLTVV.

This chain links TRBV7-9 with TRBJ2-5; 8 bases align to TRBD1. This CDR3 contains 15 residues. Trimming at V came to 3 bases and at J to 5 bases, leaving 8 bases not matched to a gene. CDR1 is SEHNR and CDR2 is FQNEAQ in the germline V gene (reference sequence). Here the CDR3 DNA reads TGTGCCAGCAGCTTGTACACAGGGGGTTTGGAGACCCAGTACTTC. This gives the protein CASSLYTGGLETQYF.

V gene TRBV30 combines with J gene TRBJ2-5, with 12 positions matching TRBD2. Germline V lookup: CDR1 GTSNPN, CDR2 SVGIG (reference sequence). V shed 4 bases and J 5 bases; nucleotides not matched to a gene: 5. This CDR3 region has 14 residues. The CDR3: CAWTSGGARETQYF. The CDR3 DNA reads as TGTGCCTGGACTAGCGGGGGGGCCAGGGAGACCCAGTACTTC.